These 16 T cell receptor beta chains share one sample of origin, sequenced in a study of blood T cells in healthy people across ages (dated by TCRdb to the mid-2010s). Receptor libraries were prepared by 5' RACE. The run used an Illumina HiSeq 2500. A second PCR of roughly 7 to 11 cycles was performed with a sample-barcoded 5' primer and a J-beta primer mix. TCRdb reprocessed the public reads (quality trimming at Q25 with fastp, clone calling with MiXCR) and kept in-frame beta chains. Rows matching on CDR3 protein sequence are summarized as one entry with the most common DNA and genes. The sample has around 850,000 distinct CDR3 sequences on record, 36% of them singletons. The biggest ten clones account for 13% of the sample. The sequenced sample consisted of blood. Receptors originate from a man between 18 and 29 years old in good health.

This clonotype was counted a few times. The chain links TRBV2 to TRBJ2-5; TRBD2 matches at 14 bases. The CDR3 runs to 17 residues. Per the germline V gene, CDR1 is SNHLY and CDR2 is FYNNEI. Trimming at V came to 3 bases and at J to 6 bases, leaving 9 bases not matched to a gene. CDR3: CASSDPSTSGGGQTQYF. In DNA form, the CDR3 reads TGTGCCAGCAGTGATCCCTCGACTAGCGGGGGGGGACAGACCCAGTACTTC.

J is TRBJ2-7 and V is TRBV6-5; 11 bases match TRBD1. Germline assignment: CDR1 MNHEY and CDR2 SVGAGI. The CDR3 sequence is 16 residues long. V shed 0 bases and J 4 bases; nucleotides not matched to a gene: 5. The CDR3 DNA reads as TGTGCCAGCAGTTACTCGATCGGACAGGGGGCTTACGAGCAGTACTTC. It encodes CASSYSIGQGAYEQYF.

This clonotype was recorded many times. The chain uses TRBV30 and TRBJ2-5; no clear D gene. CDR1 is GTSNPN, CDR2 SVGIG, per germline (reference sequence). This CDR3 region has 12 residues. Trimming stripped 5 bases from V and 6 bases from J, with 13 bases between. In DNA, the CDR3 is TGTGCCTGGGGGAACTACGAAAAGACCCAGTACTTC. Translated, it gives CAWGNYEKTQYF.

The V gene is TRBV5-5, the J gene TRBJ2-5; 8 bases are a match to TRBD2. J lost 11 bases, V lost 0 bases, and 12 bases had no gene match. This CDR3 has 15 residues. Germline V lookup: CDR1 SGHKS, CDR2 YYEKEE (reference sequence). The CDR3 sequence is CASSLGAGGYNEQYF. DNA for the CDR3: TGTGCCAGCAGCTTGGGGGCGGGGGGTTACAATGAGCAGTACTTC. Using reference TRBV5-5 and TRBJ2-5 for the parts outside the CDR3, the full variable domain is DAGVTQSPTHLIKTRGQQVTLRCSPISGHKSVSWYQQVLGQGPQFIFQYYEKEERGRGNFPDRFSARQFPNYSSELNVNALLLGDSALYLCASSLGAGGYNEQYFGPGTRLLVL.

This clonotype turned up a few times. The rearrangement uses TRBV4-3 and TRBJ2-3; TRBD2 might be the D (5 bases). V was trimmed by 0 bases and J by 2 bases, leaving 9 bases between them. This CDR3 comprises 15 residues. CDR1 and CDR2 from the germline V gene are LGHNA and YSLEER. The CDR3 loop reads CASSQDWGATDTQYF. CDR3 nucleotide sequence: TGCGCCAGCAGCCAAGATTGGGGAGCCACAGATACGCAGTATTTT.

The gene calls are TRBV12-3 or TRBV12-4 and TRBJ2-7; tentatively, D is TRBD2 (6 bases). CDR3 length: 14 residues. V lost 5 bases, J lost 4 bases, and 15 bases lay in between. CDR3 in amino acids: CASSRQGSGYEQYF. The CDR3 bases are TGTGCCAGCAGTCGCCAGGGAAGCGGGTACGAGCAGTACTTC.

In its sample, this clonotype was seen many times. This rearrangement joins TRBV13 to TRBJ2-1; a possible D gene is TRBD1 (5 bases). This CDR3 region has 14 residues. The V gene's germline CDR1 is PRHDT and CDR2 FYEKMQ (reference sequence). Trimming cost V 5 bases and J 10 bases, with 18 bases left between them. The CDR3 region has the DNA TGTGCCAGCAGCCACCCGGACACTTTCGGGGAGCAGTTCTTC. As protein: CASSHPDTFGEQFF. The variable domain in full, with the rest retrieved from reference TRBV13 and TRBJ2-1, is AAGVIQSPRHLIKEKRETATLKCYPIPRHDTVYWYQQGPGQDPQFLISFYEKMQSDKGSIPDRFSAQQFSDYHSELNMSSLELGDSALYFCASSHPDTFGEQFFGPGTRLTVL.

This clonotype was recorded at least ten times. The genes are TRBV29-1 and TRBJ2-6; TRBD1 is a possible D gene (6 bases). The length of the CDR3 is 18 residues. Trimming shortened V by 0 bases and J by 1 base, and 16 bases separated the two germline ends. CDR1 is SQVTM, CDR2 ANQGSEA, per germline. DNA of the CDR3: TGCAGCGTTGAAGATGGTGCGTGGGACACGTCTGGGGCCAACGTCCTGACTTTC. Residues: CSVEDGAWDTSGANVLTF.

Details on this clonotype: Germline is not matched at one junction end, which may reflect a read error. The rearrangement links TRBV4-2 to TRBJ1-5, with 10 bases identical to TRBD1. CDR3 length equals 17 residues. The germline CDR1 and CDR2 sequences are LGHNA and YNFKEQ. The CDR3 is CASSQDPDRGRGQPQHF. The CDR3 nucleotides read TGTGCCAGCAGTCAAGACCCCGACAGGGGGCGAGGTCAGCCCCAGCATTTT.

This clonotype was seen more than once but under ten times. This sequence joins TRBV9 and TRBJ2-5; perhaps TRBD2 as D (5 bases). This CDR3 comprises 12 residues. Per the germline V gene, CDR1 is SGDLS and CDR2 is YYNGEE. Trimming removed 6 bases from V and 3 bases from J, with 9 bases in between. DNA of the CDR3: TGTGCCAGCATGGGAGATGAAGAGACCCAGTACTTC. Its protein is CASMGDEETQYF.

This chain connects TRBV20-1 to TRBJ2-2; 8 bases are shared with TRBD1. Germline CDR1 DFQATT, CDR2 SNEGSKA (reference sequence). The CDR3 is 14 amino acids. The V gene end was trimmed by 6 bases and the J gene end by 5 bases; junction bases not matched to a gene: 8. The CDR3 DNA follows: TGCAGTGCGGAGCAGGGGGCGCGAACCGGGGAGCTGTTTTTT. Its protein product is CSAEQGARTGELFF.

This clonotype appeared a few times. The V call is TRBV5-1, the J call TRBJ2-5; 10 bases line up with TRBD1. Trimming at V came to 4 bases and at J to 4 bases, leaving 7 bases not matched to a gene. Germline V gene sequence: CDR1 SGHRS, CDR2 YFSETQ. This CDR3 spans 15 amino acids. DNA for the CDR3: TGCGCCAGCAGCCCCACCGACAGGGGGCGAGAGACCCAGTACTTC. It translates to CASSPTDRGRETQYF.

This clonotype was counted only a few times. The V gene is TRBV7-2, the J gene TRBJ2-5; TRBD1 agrees at 10 bases. J was trimmed by 4 bases and V by 1 base; bases with no gene match: 3. Germline V lookup: CDR1 SGHTA, CDR2 FQGNSA. CDR3 length: 15 amino acids. CDR3 DNA sequence: TGTGCCAGCAGCTTAGAGGGGACAGGGGTAGAGACCCAGTACTTC. This codes for CASSLEGTGVETQYF.

The chain employs TRBV7-3 and TRBJ2-6; D is uncertain. Per germline, CDR1 SGHTA and CDR2 FQGTGA. This CDR3 has 17 amino acids. V was clipped by 0 bases and J by 2 bases, with 11 bases between them. The CDR3 DNA follows: TGTGCCAGCAGCTTAACGTTGGCTCGGCCTGGGGCCAACGTCCTGACTTTC. Translated, it gives CASSLTLARPGANVLTF.

The CDR3 coding sequence is TGCAGTGCTAGGGTGACGGGGTTGGTAAATCAGCCCCAGCATTTT. This translates into CSARVTGLVNQPQHF. The rearrangement uses TRBV20-1 and TRBJ1-5; D not certain. Trimming took off 3 bases at V and 4 bases at J, with 16 bases between the two ends. This CDR3 has 15 residues. Germline V gives CDR1 DFQATT, CDR2 SNEGSKA (reference sequence).

This clonotype was observed a few times. The chain has TRBV4-1 and TRBJ2-5; TRBD1 agrees at 7 bases. The CDR3 runs to 19 residues. Losses at the gene ends were 3 bases for V and 11 bases for J; bases not matched to a gene: 27. The germline CDR1 and CDR2 sequences are MGHRA and YSYEKL. The CDR3 is CASSQTLTQGPATPGEQYF. The CDR3 nucleotides read TGCGCCAGCAGCCAGACCTTAACACAGGGGCCAGCTACCCCGGGTGAGCAGTACTTC.